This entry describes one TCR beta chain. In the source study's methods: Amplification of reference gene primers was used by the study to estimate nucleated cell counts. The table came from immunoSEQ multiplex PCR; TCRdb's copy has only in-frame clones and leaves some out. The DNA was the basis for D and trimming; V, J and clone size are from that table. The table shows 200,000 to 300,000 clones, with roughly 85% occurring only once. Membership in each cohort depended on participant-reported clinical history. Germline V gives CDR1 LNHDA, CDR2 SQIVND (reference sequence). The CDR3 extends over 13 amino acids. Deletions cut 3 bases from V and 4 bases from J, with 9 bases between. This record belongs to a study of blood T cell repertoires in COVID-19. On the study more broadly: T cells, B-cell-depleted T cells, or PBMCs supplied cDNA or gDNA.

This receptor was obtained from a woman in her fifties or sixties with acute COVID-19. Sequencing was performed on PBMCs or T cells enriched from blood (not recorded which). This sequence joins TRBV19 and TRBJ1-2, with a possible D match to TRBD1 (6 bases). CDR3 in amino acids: CASSIRDIYGYTF. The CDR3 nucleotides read TGTGCCAGTAGTATCCGGGACATCTATGGCTACACCTTC.